Described below is a single T cell receptor (beta chain) sequence and its context. The antigen is unknown. Measured with immunoSEQ multiplex PCR; TCRdb has only the in-frame clones, and not every one. The sample carries 70,000 to 100,000 clones, around 91% recorded once. Patients with a history of autoimmune disease or on systemic immunosuppression were excluded. These data are taken from a study of OX40 agonist ivuxolimab in advanced cancers. Overall study context: Partial responses were achieved by three patients, of whom one had hepatocellular carcinoma and two had cutaneous melanoma. Study results and limitations: Patients with a partial response at 0.1-3.0 mg/kg had among the lowest clonal expansion. At doses 0.1 to 3.0 mg/kg, CD4+ and CD8+ clones expanded.

This CDR3 spans 13 amino acids. Germline assignment: CDR1 WNHNN and CDR2 SYGVQD (reference sequence). J was trimmed by 1 base and V by 6 bases; bases with no gene match: 1. Material: CD4+ or CD8+ T cells sorted from blood, obtained in a trial of the OX40 agonist ivuxolimab. The chain carries TRBV10-1 and TRBJ1-1, with TRBD1 matching 8 bases. This clonotype was obtained from an adult with an advanced solid tumor such as melanoma, head and neck, liver or kidney cancer. In DNA form, the CDR3 reads TGCGCCAGCAGAGGGACAGGGAACACTGAAGCTTTCTTT. Translation gives CASRGTGNTEAFF.